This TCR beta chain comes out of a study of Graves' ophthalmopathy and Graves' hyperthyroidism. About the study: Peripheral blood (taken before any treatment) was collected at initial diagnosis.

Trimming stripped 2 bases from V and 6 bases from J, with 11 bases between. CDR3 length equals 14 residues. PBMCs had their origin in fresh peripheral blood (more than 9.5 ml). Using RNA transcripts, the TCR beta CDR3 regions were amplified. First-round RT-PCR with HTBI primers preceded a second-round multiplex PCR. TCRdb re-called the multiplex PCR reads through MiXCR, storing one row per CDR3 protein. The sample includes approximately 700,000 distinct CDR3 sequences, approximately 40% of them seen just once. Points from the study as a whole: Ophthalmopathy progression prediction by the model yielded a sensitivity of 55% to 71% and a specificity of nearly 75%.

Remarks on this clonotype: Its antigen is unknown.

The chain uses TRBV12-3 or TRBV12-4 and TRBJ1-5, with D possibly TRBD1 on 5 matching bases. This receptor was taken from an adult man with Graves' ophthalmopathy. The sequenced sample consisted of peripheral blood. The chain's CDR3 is CASSLRGLSQPQHF. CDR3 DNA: TGTGCCAGCAGTTTAAGGGGTCTCAGTCAGCCCCAGCATTTT.